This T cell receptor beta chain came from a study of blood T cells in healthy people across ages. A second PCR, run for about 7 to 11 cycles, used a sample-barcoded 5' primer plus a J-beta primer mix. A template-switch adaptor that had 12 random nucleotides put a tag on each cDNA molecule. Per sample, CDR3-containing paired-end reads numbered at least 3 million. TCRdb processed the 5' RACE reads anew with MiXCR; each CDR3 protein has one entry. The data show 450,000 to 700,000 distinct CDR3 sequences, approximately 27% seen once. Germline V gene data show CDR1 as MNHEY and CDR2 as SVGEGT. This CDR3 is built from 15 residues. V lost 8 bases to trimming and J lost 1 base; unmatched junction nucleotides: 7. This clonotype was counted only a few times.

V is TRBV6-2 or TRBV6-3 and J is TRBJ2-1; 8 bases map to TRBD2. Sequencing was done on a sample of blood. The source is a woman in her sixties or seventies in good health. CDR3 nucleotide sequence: TGTGCCAGCGCGCAGCGGGGGATATCCTACAATGAGCAGTTCTTC. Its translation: CASAQRGISYNEQFF.